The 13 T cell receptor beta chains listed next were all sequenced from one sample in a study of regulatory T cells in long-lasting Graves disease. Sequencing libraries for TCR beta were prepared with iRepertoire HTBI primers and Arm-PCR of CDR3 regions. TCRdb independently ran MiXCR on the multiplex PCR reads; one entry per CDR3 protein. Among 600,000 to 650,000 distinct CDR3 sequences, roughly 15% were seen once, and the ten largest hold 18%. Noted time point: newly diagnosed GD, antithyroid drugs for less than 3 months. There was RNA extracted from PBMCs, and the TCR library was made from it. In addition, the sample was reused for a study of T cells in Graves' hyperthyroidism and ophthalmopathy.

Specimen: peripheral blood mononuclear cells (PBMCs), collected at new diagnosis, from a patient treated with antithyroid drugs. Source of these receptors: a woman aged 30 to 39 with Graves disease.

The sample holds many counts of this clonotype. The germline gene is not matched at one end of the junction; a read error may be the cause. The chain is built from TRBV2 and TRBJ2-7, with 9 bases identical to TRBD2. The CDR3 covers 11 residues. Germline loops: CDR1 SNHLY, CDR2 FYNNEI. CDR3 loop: CASSGGASGDF. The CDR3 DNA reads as TGTGCCAGCAGTGGTGGGGCTAGCGGGGACTTC.

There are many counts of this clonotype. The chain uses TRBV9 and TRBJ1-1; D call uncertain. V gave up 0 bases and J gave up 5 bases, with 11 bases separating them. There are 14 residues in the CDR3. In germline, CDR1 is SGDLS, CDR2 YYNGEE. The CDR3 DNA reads TGTGCCAGCAGCGTAGCTCCGGCAGGTACTGAAGCTTTCTTT. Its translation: CASSVAPAGTEAFF.

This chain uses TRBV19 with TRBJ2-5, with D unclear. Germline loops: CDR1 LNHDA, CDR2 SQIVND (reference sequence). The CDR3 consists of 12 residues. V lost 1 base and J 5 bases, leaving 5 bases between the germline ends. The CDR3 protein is CASSIVPETQYF. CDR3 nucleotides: TGTGCCAGTAGTATAGTGCCGGAGACCCAGTACTTC.

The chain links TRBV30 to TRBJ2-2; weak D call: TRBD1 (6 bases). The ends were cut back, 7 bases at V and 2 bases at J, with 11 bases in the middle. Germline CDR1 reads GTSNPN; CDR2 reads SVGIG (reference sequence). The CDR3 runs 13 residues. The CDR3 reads CALDSLNTGELFF. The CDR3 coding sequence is TGTGCCTTGGACAGCCTTAACACCGGGGAGCTGTTTTTT.

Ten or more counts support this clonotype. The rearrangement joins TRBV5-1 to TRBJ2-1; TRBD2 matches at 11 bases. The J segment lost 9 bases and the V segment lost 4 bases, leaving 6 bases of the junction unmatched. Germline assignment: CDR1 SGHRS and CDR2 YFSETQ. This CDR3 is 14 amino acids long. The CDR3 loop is CASSPGLAGGEQFF. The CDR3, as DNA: TGCGCCAGCAGCCCTGGACTAGCGGGCGGTGAGCAGTTCTTC.

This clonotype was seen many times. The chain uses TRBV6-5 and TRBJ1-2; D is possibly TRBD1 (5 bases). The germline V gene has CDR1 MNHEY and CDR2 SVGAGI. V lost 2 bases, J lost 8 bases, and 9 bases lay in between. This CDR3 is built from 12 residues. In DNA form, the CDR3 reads TGTGCCAGCAGTTACGGGGCTAGCGGCTACACCTTC. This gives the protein CASSYGASGYTF.

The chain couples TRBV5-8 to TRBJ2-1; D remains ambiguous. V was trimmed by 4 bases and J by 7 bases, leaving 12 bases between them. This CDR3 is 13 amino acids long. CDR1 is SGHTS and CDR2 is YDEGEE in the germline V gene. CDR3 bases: TGTGCCAGCAGCCTGCAAATGGGGAATGAGCAGTTCTTC. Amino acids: CASSLQMGNEQFF.

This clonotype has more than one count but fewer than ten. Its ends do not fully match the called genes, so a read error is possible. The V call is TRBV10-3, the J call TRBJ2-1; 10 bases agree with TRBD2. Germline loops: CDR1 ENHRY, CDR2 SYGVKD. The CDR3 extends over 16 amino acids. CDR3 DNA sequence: TGTGCCTTCAGTGGAGGAGGACTAGCGGCCTACAATGAGCAGTTCTTC. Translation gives CAFSGGGLAAYNEQFF.

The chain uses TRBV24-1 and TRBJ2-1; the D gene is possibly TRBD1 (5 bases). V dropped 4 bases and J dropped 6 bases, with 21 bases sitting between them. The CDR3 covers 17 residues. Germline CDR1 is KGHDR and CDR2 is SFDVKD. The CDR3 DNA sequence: TGTGCCACCAGTGACCCGATGACAGTTAAGGGGTTCAATGAGCAGTTCTTC. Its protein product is CATSDPMTVKGFNEQFF.

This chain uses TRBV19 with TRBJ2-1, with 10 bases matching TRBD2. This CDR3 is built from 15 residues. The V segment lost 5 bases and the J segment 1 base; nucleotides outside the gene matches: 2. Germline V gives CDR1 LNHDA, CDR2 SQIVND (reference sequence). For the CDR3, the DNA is TGTGCCAGTAGTCAACTAGCGGGGTCCTACAATGAGCAGTTCTTC. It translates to CASSQLAGSYNEQFF. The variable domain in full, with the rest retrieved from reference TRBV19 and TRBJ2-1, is DGGITQSPKYLFRKEGQNVTLSCEQNLNHDAMYWYRQDPGQGLRLIYYSQIVNDFQKGDIAEGYSVSREKKESFPLTVTSAQKNPTAFYLCASSQLAGSYNEQFFGPGTRLTVL.

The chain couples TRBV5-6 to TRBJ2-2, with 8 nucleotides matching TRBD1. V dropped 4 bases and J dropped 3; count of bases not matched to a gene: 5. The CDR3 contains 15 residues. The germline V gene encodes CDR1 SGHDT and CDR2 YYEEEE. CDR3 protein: CASSLQGVYTGELFF. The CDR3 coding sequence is TGTGCCAGCAGCCTACAGGGGGTTTACACCGGGGAGCTGTTTTTT.

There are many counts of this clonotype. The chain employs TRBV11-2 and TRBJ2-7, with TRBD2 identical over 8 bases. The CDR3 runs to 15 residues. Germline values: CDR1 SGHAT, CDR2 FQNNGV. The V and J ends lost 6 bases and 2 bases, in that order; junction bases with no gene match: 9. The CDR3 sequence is CASSWEAGGTYEQYF. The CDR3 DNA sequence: TGTGCCAGCAGTTGGGAGGCGGGAGGTACCTACGAGCAGTACTTC.

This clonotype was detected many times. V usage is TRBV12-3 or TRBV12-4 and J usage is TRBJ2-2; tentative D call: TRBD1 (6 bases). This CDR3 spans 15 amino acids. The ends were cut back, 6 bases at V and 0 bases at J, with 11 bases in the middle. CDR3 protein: CASSRQDANTGELFF. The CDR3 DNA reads TGTGCCAGCAGCAGACAGGACGCGAACACCGGGGAGCTGTTTTTT.